Here is one TCR beta chain with its context. This record belongs to a study of blood T cell repertoires in COVID-19. Study information: COVID-19 samples from acute and convalescent phases originated in the United States, Italy and Spain. The cDNA or gDNA used as material had been derived from T cells, B-cell-depleted T cells, or PBMCs.

This CDR3 contains 18 residues. Trimming stripped 1 base from V and 3 bases from J, with 21 bases between. CDR1 and CDR2 (germline): SGHVS, FNYEAQ. Authors' analysis steps: For nucleated cells, counts were estimated from reference gene primer amplification. Profiling relied on immunoSEQ multiplex PCR, and the TCRdb table lists in-frame clones only, not all of them. That table is the source of V, J and clone size, and D and trimming were worked out from the DNA. The data show approximately 260,000 clones, 75% to 90% seen once. This TCR was recovered from a man aged 45-65 years with acute or convalescent COVID-19. Sample: peripheral blood. This chain connects TRBV7-6 to TRBJ1-1; D is possibly TRBD1 (5 bases). CDR3 sequence (DNA): TGTGCCAGCAGCTTAGGAGGAGCAGGGTCGGTACTTGACACTGAAGCTTTCTTT. Amino acid sequence: CASSLGGAGSVLDTEAFF.